The present T cell receptor (beta chain) was sequenced within a study of blood T cell repertoires in COVID-19. About the study: Donors in the United States, Italy and Spain gave samples during acute or convalescent COVID-19.

This CDR3 region has 13 residues. J gave up 8 bases and V 4 bases, and 5 bases lay outside the gene matches. Germline V lookup: CDR1 LGHNA, CDR2 YSLEER. Assay: immunoSEQ multiplex PCR; the TCRdb copy retains only in-frame clones and omits some. The repertoire has roughly 250,000 clones, approximately 78% of them found once; the top ten carry 9.5% to 15%. The clonotype was recovered from a woman aged 55-70 years with active or convalescent COVID-19. The sample consisted of peripheral blood. The chain carries TRBV4-3 and TRBJ1-1; 9 bases map to TRBD1. The CDR3 DNA is TGCGCCAGCAGCCCTAACAGGGGGCGGGAAGCTTTCTTT. Its translation: CASSPNRGREAFF.